This entry lists 15 T cell receptor beta chains sequenced from one sample in a study of cytomegalovirus exposure and HLA in healthy donors. PCR involved 60 Vbeta and 13 Jbeta primers. Clones were read by immunoSEQ multiplex PCR, and TCRdb kept only the in-frame ones, dropping some. The table lists about 100,000 clones, 10% of them singletons, with 5% to 6.5% in the top ten. Sequenced: PBMCs. These receptors all stem from a man aged 40-50 years in good health and CMV-seropositive.

The genes are TRBV19 and TRBJ2-3; a possible D gene is TRBD2 (6 bases). Germline values: CDR1 LNHDA, CDR2 SQIVND (reference sequence). This CDR3 spans 12 amino acids. V dropped 5 bases and J dropped 8 bases, with 11 bases sitting between them. The DNA for the CDR3 is TGTGCCAGTAGTGCGGGGCTGGGTACGCAGTATTTT. It codes for CASSAGLGTQYF.

The chain combines TRBV6-1 with TRBJ2-3; perhaps TRBD2 as D (6 bases). Per the germline V gene, CDR1 is MNHNS and CDR2 is SASEGT. The CDR3 contains 16 residues. V dropped 2 bases and J dropped 2 bases, with 14 bases sitting between them. The CDR3 sequence: CASSEPGGGLTDTQYF. The CDR3 coding sequence is TGTGCCAGCAGTGAACCCGGGGGTGGCCTCACAGATACGCAGTATTTT.

This chain joins TRBV11-3 and TRBJ2-1; D is uncertain. The CDR3 consists of 14 residues. Per germline, CDR1 SGHNT and CDR2 YENEEA. V shed 0 bases and J shed 6 bases, with 9 bases lying between them. The CDR3 loop reads CASSLDSSPNEQFF. CDR3 bases: TGTGCCAGCAGCTTAGATTCGTCCCCCAATGAGCAGTTCTTC.

This clone was recorded a few times. The chain links TRBV7-8 to TRBJ2-4; TRBD2 agrees at 10 bases. This CDR3 region has 19 residues. The germline V gene encodes CDR1 SGHVS and CDR2 FQNEAQ. The ends lost 5 bases at V and 0 bases at J; junction bases unmatched: 13. The CDR3 loop is CASSPGPQREGRAKNIQYF. Written as DNA, the CDR3 is TGTGCCAGCAGCCCCGGGCCGCAGCGGGAGGGCCGAGCCAAAAACATTCAGTACTTC.

This clone occurred a few times. This chain connects TRBV5-1 to TRBJ2-7; 13 nucleotides line up with TRBD2. CDR3 length equals 17 residues. Germline V gene sequence: CDR1 SGHRS, CDR2 YFSETQ. V trimming: 2 bases; J trimming: 5 bases; junction bases outside the gene matches: 10. CDR3 nucleotide sequence: TGCGCCAGCAGCTTCGTTGTACTAGCGGGAGGGGCCCACGAGCAGTACTTC. This gives the protein CASSFVVLAGGAHEQYF.

The J gene is TRBJ1-1, the V gene TRBV9, with a tentative D call TRBD1 (5 bases). The CDR3 is 16 amino acids. Trimming pared 3 bases from V and 4 bases from J, leaving 19 bases between. Germline CDR1 is SGDLS and CDR2 is YYNGEE. The CDR3 is CASSDGYTDSPTEAFF. DNA for the CDR3: TGTGCCAGCAGCGATGGTTACACCGACAGCCCCACTGAAGCTTTCTTT.

This clone showed up just a few times. The chain carries TRBV6-5 and TRBJ1-5, with D perhaps TRBD1 (5 bases). CDR1 MNHEY and CDR2 SVGAGI come from the germline V gene. With 6 bases removed from V and 2 bases from J, the gap between germline ends came to 11 bases. This CDR3 has 14 amino acids. CDR3 residues: CASRPPGGNQPQHF. The CDR3, as DNA: TGTGCCAGCAGGCCCCCGGGGGGCAATCAGCCCCAGCATTTT.

This clone came up a few times. The chain combines TRBV4-1 with TRBJ2-2, with D hard to call. Germline CDR1 is MGHRA and CDR2 is YSYEKL. CDR3 length equals 15 residues. Trimming removed 1 base from V and 1 base from J, with 7 bases in between. The CDR3 loop is CASSQGLGNTGELFF. The CDR3, as DNA: TGCGCCAGCAGCCAAGGACTGGGGAACACCGGGGAGCTGTTTTTT.

In this sample, this clone turned up a few times. This chain uses TRBV2 with TRBJ2-3; 8 bases match TRBD2. J was trimmed by 3 bases and V by 7 bases; bases with no gene match: 6. The length of the CDR3 is 14 residues. Germline assignment: CDR1 SNHLY and CDR2 FYNNEI. This CDR3 is CASTGGPNTDTQYF. The CDR3 bases are TGTGCCAGCACGGGAGGGCCAAATACAGATACGCAGTATTTT.

This clone was seen more than once but under ten times. This chain connects TRBV11-2 to TRBJ2-5; D ambiguous. V was shortened by 5 bases and J by 3 bases, with 10 bases between the two germline ends. The CDR3 loop spans 13 amino acids. Germline loops: CDR1 SGHAT, CDR2 FQNNGV. The CDR3, as DNA: TGTGCCAGCAGCCCTATTCGGGAAGAGACCCAGTACTTC. This translates into CASSPIREETQYF.

This clone was counted a few times. V gene TRBV29-1 combines with J gene TRBJ2-3; D ambiguous. From germline, CDR1 is SQVTM and CDR2 ANQGSEA. This CDR3 comprises 10 residues. V dropped 8 bases and J dropped 2 bases, with 5 bases sitting between them. CDR3: CSLFTDTQYF. The CDR3 DNA sequence: TGCAGCCTTTTCACAGATACGCAGTATTTT.

J is TRBJ1-5 and V is TRBV10-3, with 8 bases matching TRBD1. Germline CDR1 ENHRY, CDR2 SYGVKD. With V trimmed by 4 bases and J by 7 bases, 3 bases remained unmatched. The CDR3 has 13 amino acids. The CDR3 DNA sequence: TGTGCCATCAGTGGACAGGGGTCCCAGCCCCAGCATTTT. Translation gives CAISGQGSQPQHF.

The chain recombines TRBV28 with TRBJ1-2, with D uncertain. The CDR3 length is 13 residues. Between the trimmed V and J ends, which lost 7 bases and 4 bases, there was a span of 13 bases. CDR1 is MDHEN and CDR2 is SYDVKM in the germline V gene. CDR3 nucleotides: TGTGCCAGCACAACCACGGGTTTCTATGGCTACACCTTC. Protein: CASTTTGFYGYTF.

This chain uses TRBV19 with TRBJ1-2; D is possibly TRBD1 (5 bases). Trimming cost V 5 bases and J 4 bases, with 8 bases left between them. The CDR3 runs 12 residues. The V gene's germline CDR1 is LNHDA and CDR2 SQIVND (reference sequence). The CDR3 bases are TGTGCCAGTAGTGCGGGACTCTATGGCTACACCTTC. Amino acids: CASSAGLYGYTF.

The chain uses TRBV6-5 and TRBJ1-5; 7 bases align to TRBD1. This CDR3 contains 14 residues. Germline CDR1 and CDR2: MNHEY and SVGAGI. V shed 6 bases, J shed 2 bases, and the junction held 4 bases outside the gene matches. The DNA of the CDR3 is TGTGCCAGCAGGGCAGGGACAGGCAATCAGCCCCAGCATTTT. Translation: CASRAGTGNQPQHF.